Shown below are 9 T cell receptor beta chains from a single sample sequenced in a study of T cell responses to AZD1222 COVID-19 vaccine. Clones were read by immunoSEQ multiplex PCR, and TCRdb kept only the in-frame ones, dropping some. This sample yields about 110,000 clones, of which more than 70% are seen a single time; around 3.2% belongs to the top ten. The sequencing here drew on peripheral blood, taken on day 0 of AZD1222 vaccination. The receptors stem from an adult in good health.

This sequence joins TRBV5-4 and TRBJ2-7; D remains ambiguous. From germline, CDR1 is SGHNT and CDR2 YYREEE (reference sequence). Deletions cut 0 bases from V and 0 bases from J, with 10 bases between. The CDR3 consists of 15 residues. Here the CDR3 DNA reads TGTGCCAGCAGCTTGGGGCAGGTGAGCTCCTACGAGCAGTACTTC. Residues: CASSLGQVSSYEQYF.

V usage is TRBV15 and J usage is TRBJ1-3; possible D gene TRBD1, 5 bases. Germline V gene sequence: CDR1 LNHNV, CDR2 YYDKDF (reference sequence). V lost 0 bases and J lost 4, with 13 bases in between. The CDR3 is 16 amino acids. CDR3 nucleotide sequence: TGTGCCACCAGCAGAGATCACCCCCGGGGGGGAAACACCATATATTTT. This translates into CATSRDHPRGGNTIYF.

The chain joins TRBV20-1 to TRBJ1-1; possible D gene TRBD1, 5 bases. Germline V gives CDR1 DFQATT, CDR2 SNEGSKA (reference sequence). The CDR3 loop spans 11 amino acids. Trimming shortened V by 6 bases and J by 10 bases, and 15 bases separated the two germline ends. CDR3 sequence (DNA): TGCAGTGCGGTGGGGGAGGGAGGAGCTTTCTTT. It encodes CSAVGEGGAFF.

This clone was recorded a few times. This chain connects TRBV19 to TRBJ1-3, with D possibly TRBD1 on 6 matching bases. The CDR3 spans 14 residues. The germline gives CDR1 LNHDA, CDR2 SQIVND (reference sequence). Trimming pared 10 bases from V and 2 bases from J, leaving 15 bases between. In DNA, the CDR3 is TGTGCCACCCTCGGGGGCGTAACTGGAAACACCATATATTTT. Residues: CATLGGVTGNTIYF.

CDR3 loop: CASSQGGTGELFF. In nucleotides, the CDR3 is TGTGCCAGCAGTCAAGGGGGAACCGGGGAGCTGTTTTTT. This rearrangement joins TRBV2 to TRBJ2-2; a possible D gene is TRBD1 (6 bases). This CDR3 contains 13 residues. Germline lookup yields CDR1 SNHLY and CDR2 FYNNEI. Trimming took 5 bases from V and 5 from J, leaving 9 bases between them. The variable domain in full, completed from reference TRBV2 and TRBJ2-2, reads EPEVTQTPSHQVTQMGQEVILRCVPISNHLYFYWYRQILGQKVEFLVSFYNNEISEKSEIFDDQFSVERPDGSNFTLKIRSTKLEDSAMYFCASSQGGTGELFFGEGSRLTVL.

The genes are TRBV5-1 and TRBJ2-7; the D gene is possibly TRBD2 (5 bases). This CDR3 has 13 amino acids. Germline V lookup: CDR1 SGHRS, CDR2 YFSETQ. V shed 3 bases and J shed 5 bases, with 12 bases lying between them. CDR3 region: CASSSDRSDEQYF. The CDR3, as DNA: TGCGCCAGCAGCTCCGACCGTAGCGACGAGCAGTACTTC.

The J gene is TRBJ2-1, the V gene TRBV30; TRBD2 agrees at 8 bases. V was pared by 0 bases and J by 2 bases, with 0 bases of the junction left unmatched. Per germline, CDR1 GTSNPN and CDR2 SVGIG (reference sequence). This CDR3 has 14 residues. The CDR3 bases are TGTGCCTGGAGTGTAGCGGGGGCCTACAATGAGCAGTTCTTC. Translating it yields CAWSVAGAYNEQFF.

V gene TRBV10-2 combines with J gene TRBJ1-6, with TRBD1 as a possible D gene (5 bases). The V gene's germline CDR1 is WSHSY and CDR2 SAAADI. The V and J ends lost 8 bases and 2 bases respectively, with 10 bases between them. The CDR3 length is 14 residues. The CDR3 DNA reads as TGCGCCAGCGCGCAGGGCCCCTATAATTCACCCCTCCACTTT. Translation gives CASAQGPYNSPLHF.

This chain connects TRBV5-8 to TRBJ1-6; D remains unclear. Germline-derived CDR1 and CDR2 are SGHTS and YDEGEE. CDR3 length: 15 residues. Trimming stripped 4 bases from V and 10 bases from J, with 18 bases between. The CDR3 nucleotides read TGTGCCAGCAGCGAAGCAGGACCGACCCTCTCACCCCTCCACTTT. It specifies CASSEAGPTLSPLHF.